The sequence of this TCR beta chain was determined in a study of blood T cell repertoires in COVID-19. This table comes from immunoSEQ multiplex PCR, and its TCRdb copy is limited to in-frame clones, with some not included. The data show approximately 180,000 clones, around 90% seen once. The V gene's germline CDR1 is MRHNA and CDR2 SNTAGT. CDR3 length: 14 residues. The ends were cut back, 4 bases at V and 0 bases at J, with 8 bases in the middle. V is TRBV6-4 and J is TRBJ2-3, with no clear D. This receptor was identified in a man in his forties with active or convalescent COVID-19. Sequenced input: peripheral blood. For the CDR3, the DNA is TGTGCCAGCAGTGCCAGGATTAGCACAGATACGCAGTATTTT. Residues: CASSARISTDTQYF.